A single sample gave rise to the 10 T cell receptor beta chains below, sequenced in a study of beta chain features in type 1 diabetes. Study findings and constraints: Type 1 diabetes patients had moderately but significantly shorter TCRB CDR3s in all four CD4+ subsets.

No antigen has been assigned to these receptors. Expressed TCRB transcripts were sequenced, since all the RNA that had been isolated was reverse transcribed. Libraries were prepared by immunoSEQ multiplex PCR; TCRdb keeps only in-frame clonotypes and omits some of them. Of 150,000 to 190,000 clones listed, 10% are singletons. Sequencing used central memory CD4+ T cells from blood. The receptors were gathered from a man aged 25 to 40 with type 1 diabetes.

V usage is TRBV14 and J usage is TRBJ2-1; 11 bases fit TRBD2. Trimming took 1 base from V and 7 from J; bases not matched to a gene: 3. The CDR3 totals 15 residues. Germline CDR1 and CDR2: SGHDN and FVKESK. CDR3 sequence reads: CASSQGLAGNNEQFF. Here the CDR3 DNA reads TGTGCCAGCAGCCAAGGACTAGCGGGAAATAATGAGCAGTTCTTC.

The genes are TRBV20-1 and TRBJ1-2; TRBD1 is a possible D gene (5 bases). CDR1 and CDR2 (germline): DFQATT, SNEGSKA (reference sequence). The CDR3 extends over 11 amino acids. The germline V and J ends were trimmed by 3 bases and 8 bases, with 10 bases remaining between them. This chain's CDR3 is CSARGGEGYTF. The CDR3 bases are TGCAGTGCTAGGGGGGGTGAGGGCTACACCTTC.

The chain is built from TRBV27 and TRBJ1-5; tentative D call: TRBD1 (6 bases). The CDR3 is 15 residues long. Per the germline V gene, CDR1 is MNHEY and CDR2 is SMNVEV (reference sequence). Deletions cut 1 base from V and 5 bases from J, with 12 bases between. CDR3 residues: CASSLFRGDHQPQHF. Written as DNA, the CDR3 is TGTGCCAGCAGTTTATTCAGGGGAGATCATCAGCCCCAGCATTTT.

This clone showed up just a few times. V gene TRBV6-6 combines with J gene TRBJ2-3, with TRBD1 identical over 10 bases. CDR1 is MNHNY and CDR2 is SVGAGI in the germline V gene (reference sequence). The V segment lost 5 bases and the J segment 3 bases; nucleotides outside the gene matches: 5. This CDR3 comprises 15 residues. In nucleotides, the CDR3 is TGTGCCAGCAGTCACCGACAGGGGGCAACAGATACGCAGTATTTT. Translation: CASSHRQGATDTQYF.

The CDR3 here is CASSPAPSGAYNEQFF. The DNA for the CDR3 is TGCGCCAGCAGCCCCGCTCCAAGCGGGGCCTACAATGAGCAGTTCTTC. The chain employs TRBV4-3 and TRBJ2-1; 7 bases match TRBD2. The CDR3 sequence is 16 residues long. Germline trimming cut 4 bases from V and 2 bases from J; bases unmatched to any gene: 8. In germline, CDR1 is LGHNA, CDR2 YSLEER.

The chain carries TRBV7-9 and TRBJ2-5; 7 positions agree with TRBD1. The J segment lost 6 bases and the V segment lost 5 bases, leaving 15 bases of the junction unmatched. This CDR3 contains 16 residues. Germline V gene lookup returns CDR1 SEHNR and CDR2 FQNEAQ (reference sequence). CDR3 loop: CASSPSKLNRGQTQYF. CDR3 DNA sequence: TGTGCCAGCAGCCCCTCAAAACTGAACAGGGGTCAGACCCAGTACTTC.

The chain employs TRBV28 and TRBJ2-7; possible D gene TRBD2, 6 bases. The germline gives CDR1 MDHEN, CDR2 SYDVKM. This CDR3 contains 12 residues. Trimming removed 7 bases from V and 11 bases from J, with 18 bases in between. The CDR3 coding sequence is TGTGCCAGCACCGTCCTGGGCGGGGATAAGTACTTC. Protein sequence: CASTVLGGDKYF.

This clone came up a few times. The V and J genes are TRBV2 and TRBJ2-5; 8 bases are a match to TRBD2. Germline values: CDR1 SNHLY, CDR2 FYNNEI. There are 15 residues in the CDR3. After removal of 4 bases from V and 3 bases from J, the junction contained 7 bases not matched to a gene. CDR3 DNA sequence: TGTGCCAGCAGTGGTGCGGGAGGATTCGAAGAGACCCAGTACTTC. It specifies CASSGAGGFEETQYF. The full variable domain, completed using reference TRBV2 and TRBJ2-5, is EPEVTQTPSHQVTQMGQEVILRCVPISNHLYFYWYRQILGQKVEFLVSFYNNEISEKSEIFDDQFSVERPDGSNFTLKIRSTKLEDSAMYFCASSGAGGFEETQYFGPGTRLLVL.

The chain carries TRBV9 and TRBJ2-1; TRBD2 agrees at 8 bases. Germline CDR1 reads SGDLS; CDR2 reads YYNGEE. After removal of 3 bases from V and 0 bases from J, the junction contained 2 bases not matched to a gene. There are 15 residues in the CDR3. The CDR3: CASSESGSSYNEQFF. In DNA form, the CDR3 reads TGTGCCAGCAGCGAAAGCGGGAGCTCCTACAATGAGCAGTTCTTC.

The V call is TRBV10-3, the J call TRBJ2-7; 11 nucleotides align to TRBD2. CDR1 and CDR2 (germline): ENHRY, SYGVKD. With V trimmed by 2 bases and J by 0 bases, 3 bases remained unmatched. The CDR3 runs to 16 residues. CDR3: CAISEASGRSSYEQYF. The CDR3 DNA follows: TGTGCCATCAGTGAGGCTAGCGGGAGGTCCTCCTACGAGCAGTACTTC.